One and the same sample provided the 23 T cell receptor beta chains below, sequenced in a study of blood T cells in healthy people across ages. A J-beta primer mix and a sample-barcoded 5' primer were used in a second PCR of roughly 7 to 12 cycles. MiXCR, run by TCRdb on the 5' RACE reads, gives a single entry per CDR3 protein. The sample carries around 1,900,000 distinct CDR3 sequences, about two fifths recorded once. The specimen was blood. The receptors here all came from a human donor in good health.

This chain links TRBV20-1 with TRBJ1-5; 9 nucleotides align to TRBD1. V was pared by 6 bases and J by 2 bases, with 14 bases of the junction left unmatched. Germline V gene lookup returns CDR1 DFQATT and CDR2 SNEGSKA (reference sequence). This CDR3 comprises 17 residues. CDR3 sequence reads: CSAQVPGQGQGNQPQHF. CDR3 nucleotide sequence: TGCAGTGCCCAGGTCCCGGGACAGGGCCAGGGCAATCAGCCCCAGCATTTT.

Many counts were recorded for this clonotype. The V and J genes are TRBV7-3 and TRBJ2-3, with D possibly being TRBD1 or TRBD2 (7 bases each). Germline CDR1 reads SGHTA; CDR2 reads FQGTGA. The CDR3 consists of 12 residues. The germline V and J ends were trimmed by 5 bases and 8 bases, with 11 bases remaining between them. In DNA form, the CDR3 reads TGTGCCAGCAGCCCAGGGGGGGGTACGCAGTATTTT. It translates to CASSPGGGTQYF.

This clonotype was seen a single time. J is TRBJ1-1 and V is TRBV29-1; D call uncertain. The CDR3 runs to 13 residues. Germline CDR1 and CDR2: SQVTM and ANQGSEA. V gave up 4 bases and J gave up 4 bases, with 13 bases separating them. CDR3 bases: TGCAGCGTTGGAGAGGGCCGTGGCACTGAAGCTTTCTTT. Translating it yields CSVGEGRGTEAFF.

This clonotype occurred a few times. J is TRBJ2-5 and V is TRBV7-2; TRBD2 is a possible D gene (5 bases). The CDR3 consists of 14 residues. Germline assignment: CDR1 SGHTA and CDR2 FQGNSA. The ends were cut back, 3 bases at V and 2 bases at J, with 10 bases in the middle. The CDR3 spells CASSFQRVQETQYF. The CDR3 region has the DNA TGTGCCAGCAGCTTCCAGAGGGTTCAAGAGACCCAGTACTTC. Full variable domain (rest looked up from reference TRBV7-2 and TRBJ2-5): GAGVSQSPSNKVTEKGKDVELRCDPISGHTALYWYRQSLGQGLEFLIYFQGNSAPDKSGLPSDRFSAERTGGSVSTLTIQRTQQEDSAVYLCASSFQRVQETQYFGPGTRLLVL.

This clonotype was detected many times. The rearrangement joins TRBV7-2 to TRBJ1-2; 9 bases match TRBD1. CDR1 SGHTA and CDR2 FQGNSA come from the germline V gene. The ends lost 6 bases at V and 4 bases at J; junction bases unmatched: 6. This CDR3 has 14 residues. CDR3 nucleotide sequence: TGTGCCAGCAGTCCGAGGACAGGGGTCTATGGCTACACCTTC. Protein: CASSPRTGVYGYTF.

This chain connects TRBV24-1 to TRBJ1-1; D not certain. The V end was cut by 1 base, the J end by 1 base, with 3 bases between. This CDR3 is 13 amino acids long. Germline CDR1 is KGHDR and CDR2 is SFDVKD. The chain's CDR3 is CATSDFRNTEAFF. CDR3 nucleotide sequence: TGTGCCACCAGTGATTTCAGGAACACTGAAGCTTTCTTT.

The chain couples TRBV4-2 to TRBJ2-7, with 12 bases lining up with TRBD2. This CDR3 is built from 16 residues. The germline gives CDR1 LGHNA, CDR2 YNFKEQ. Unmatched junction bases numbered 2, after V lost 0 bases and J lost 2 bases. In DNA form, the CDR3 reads TGTGCCAGCAGCCAAGAACCTAGCGGGGGGGCCTACGAGCAGTACTTC. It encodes CASSQEPSGGAYEQYF.

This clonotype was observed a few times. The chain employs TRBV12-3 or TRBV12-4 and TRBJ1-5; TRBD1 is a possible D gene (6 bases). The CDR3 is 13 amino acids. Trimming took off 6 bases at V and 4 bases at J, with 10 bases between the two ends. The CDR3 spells CASSGTHNQPQHF. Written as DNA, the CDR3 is TGTGCCAGCAGCGGGACACATAATCAGCCCCAGCATTTT.

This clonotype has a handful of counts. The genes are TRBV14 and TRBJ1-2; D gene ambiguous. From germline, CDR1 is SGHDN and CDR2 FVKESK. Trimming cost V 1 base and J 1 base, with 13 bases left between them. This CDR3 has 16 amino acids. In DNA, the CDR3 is TGTGCCAGCAGCCAAGGAGATGTGTTTAGTAACTATGGCTACACCTTC. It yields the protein CASSQGDVFSNYGYTF.

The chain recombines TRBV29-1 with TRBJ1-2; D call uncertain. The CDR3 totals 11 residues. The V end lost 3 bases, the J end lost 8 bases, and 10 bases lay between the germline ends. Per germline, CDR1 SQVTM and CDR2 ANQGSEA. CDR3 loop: CSVDRFGGYTF. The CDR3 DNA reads TGCAGCGTTGACCGCTTTGGCGGCTACACCTTC. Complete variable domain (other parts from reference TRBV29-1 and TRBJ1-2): SAVISQKPSRDICQRGTSLTIQCQVDSQVTMMFWYRQQPGQSLTLIATANQGSEATYESGFVIDKFPISRPNLTFSTLTVSNMSPEDSSIYLCSVDRFGGYTFGSGTRLTVV.

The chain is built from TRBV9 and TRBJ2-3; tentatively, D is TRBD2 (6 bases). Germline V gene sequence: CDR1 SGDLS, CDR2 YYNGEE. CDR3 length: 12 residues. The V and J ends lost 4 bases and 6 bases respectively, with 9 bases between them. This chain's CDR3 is CASSTTSDTQYF. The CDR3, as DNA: TGTGCCAGCAGCACTACTAGCGATACGCAGTATTTT.

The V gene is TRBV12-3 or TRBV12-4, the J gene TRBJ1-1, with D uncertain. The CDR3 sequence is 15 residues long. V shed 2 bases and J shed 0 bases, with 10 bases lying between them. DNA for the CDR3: TGTGCCAGCAGTTTAAAGAGTATTATGAACACTGAAGCTTTCTTT. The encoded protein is CASSLKSIMNTEAFF.

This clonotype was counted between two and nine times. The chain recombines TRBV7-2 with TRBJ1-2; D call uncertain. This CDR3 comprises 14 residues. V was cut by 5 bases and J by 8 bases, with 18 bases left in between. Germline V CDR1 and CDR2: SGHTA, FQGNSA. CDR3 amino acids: CASSRARPQDGYTF. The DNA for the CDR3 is TGTGCCAGCAGCCGGGCCCGGCCGCAGGACGGCTACACCTTC.

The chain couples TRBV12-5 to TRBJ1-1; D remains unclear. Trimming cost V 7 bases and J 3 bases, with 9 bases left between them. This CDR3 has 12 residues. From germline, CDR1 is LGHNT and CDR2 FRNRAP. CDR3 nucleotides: TGTGCTAGTGCCTACAGTTACACTGAAGCTTTCTTT. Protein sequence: CASAYSYTEAFF.

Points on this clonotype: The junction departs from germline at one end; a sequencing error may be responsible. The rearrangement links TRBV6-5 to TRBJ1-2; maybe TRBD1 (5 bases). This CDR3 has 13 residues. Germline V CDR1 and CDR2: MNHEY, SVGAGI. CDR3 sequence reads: CASSYGGIDGHTF. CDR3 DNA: TGTGCCAGCAGTTACGGGGGGATCGATGGCCACACCTTC.

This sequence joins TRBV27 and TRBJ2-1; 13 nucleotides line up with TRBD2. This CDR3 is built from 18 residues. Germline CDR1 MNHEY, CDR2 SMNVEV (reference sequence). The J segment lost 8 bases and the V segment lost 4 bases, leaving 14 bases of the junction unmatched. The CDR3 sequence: CASSSLLAGGSPMDEQFF. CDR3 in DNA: TGTGCCAGCAGTTCATTACTAGCGGGGGGGAGCCCAATGGATGAGCAGTTCTTC.

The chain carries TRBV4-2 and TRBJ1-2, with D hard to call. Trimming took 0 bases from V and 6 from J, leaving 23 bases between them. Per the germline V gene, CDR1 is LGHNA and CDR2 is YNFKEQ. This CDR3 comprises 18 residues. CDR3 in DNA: TGTGCCAGCAGCCAAGATCGACCGGAGGGAGGTTCTCGCCATGGCTACACCTTC. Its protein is CASSQDRPEGGSRHGYTF.

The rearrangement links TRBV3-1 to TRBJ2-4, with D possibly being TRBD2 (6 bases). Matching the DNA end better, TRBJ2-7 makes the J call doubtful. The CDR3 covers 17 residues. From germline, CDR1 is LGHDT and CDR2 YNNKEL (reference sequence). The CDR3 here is CASSQEGLVGVLDEQYF. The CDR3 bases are TGTGCCAGCAGCCAGGAGGGGCTAGTTGGTGTTTTGGACGAGCAGTACTTC.

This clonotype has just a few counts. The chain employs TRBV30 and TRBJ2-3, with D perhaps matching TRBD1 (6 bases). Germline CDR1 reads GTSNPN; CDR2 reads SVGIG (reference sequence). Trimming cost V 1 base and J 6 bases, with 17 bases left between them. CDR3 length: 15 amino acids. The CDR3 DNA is TGTGCCTGGAGTGGAGGGGACACTACTTGGGATACGCAGTATTTT. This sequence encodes CAWSGGDTTWDTQYF.

CDR3 nucleotides: TGTGCCAGCAGTGCTAGCGGGGGAACCGGGGAGCTGTTTTTT. Its translation: CASSASGGTGELFF. V usage is TRBV6-1 and J usage is TRBJ2-2, with 10 positions matching TRBD2. Germline CDR1 reads MNHNS; CDR2 reads SASEGT. The CDR3 totals 14 residues. V gave up 4 bases and J gave up 5 bases; unmatched junction bases: 1.

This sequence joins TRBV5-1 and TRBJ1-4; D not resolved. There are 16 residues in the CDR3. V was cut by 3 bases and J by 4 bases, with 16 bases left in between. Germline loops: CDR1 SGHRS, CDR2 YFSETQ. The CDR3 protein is CASSWGLQGYNEKLFF. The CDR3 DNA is TGCGCCAGCAGCTGGGGATTACAAGGTTATAATGAAAAACTGTTTTTT.

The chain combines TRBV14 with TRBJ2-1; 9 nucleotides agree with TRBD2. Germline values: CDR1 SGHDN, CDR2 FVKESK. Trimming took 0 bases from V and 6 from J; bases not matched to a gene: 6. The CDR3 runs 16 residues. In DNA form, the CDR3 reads TGTGCCAGCAGCCAAGAAGGACTAGCGCGTTTCAATGAGCAGTTCTTC. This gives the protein CASSQEGLARFNEQFF.

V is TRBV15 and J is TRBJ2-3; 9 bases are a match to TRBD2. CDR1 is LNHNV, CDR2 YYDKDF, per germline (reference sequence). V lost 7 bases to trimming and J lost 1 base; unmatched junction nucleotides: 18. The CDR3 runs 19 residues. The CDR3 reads CATTRVGGGAFLGTDTQYF. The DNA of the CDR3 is TGTGCCACCACGAGGGTCGGCGGGGGGGCCTTTCTGGGCACAGATACGCAGTATTTT.